This TCR beta chain was recorded in a study of CD8 T cells in Susac syndrome. It was with random hexamers that about 0.45 to 1 ug RNA was reverse transcribed. One entry per CDR3 protein results from TCRdb running MiXCR on the immunoSEQ multiplex PCR reads. The profile shows about 140,000 distinct CDR3 sequences, approximately 95% of them singletons. The CDR3 spans 15 residues. The germline V gene has CDR1 SGHRS and CDR2 YFSETQ. Trimming took 0 bases from V and 1 from J, leaving 7 bases between them. This clonotype was obtained from a human donor with Susac syndrome. Material: CD8+ T cells from PBMCs. The chain combines TRBV5-1 with TRBJ2-2; tentative D call: TRBD2 (5 bases). The DNA of the CDR3 is TGCGCCAGCAGCTTGGTGGGAGAGAACACCGGGGAGCTGTTTTTT. Its translation: CASSLVGENTGELFF.